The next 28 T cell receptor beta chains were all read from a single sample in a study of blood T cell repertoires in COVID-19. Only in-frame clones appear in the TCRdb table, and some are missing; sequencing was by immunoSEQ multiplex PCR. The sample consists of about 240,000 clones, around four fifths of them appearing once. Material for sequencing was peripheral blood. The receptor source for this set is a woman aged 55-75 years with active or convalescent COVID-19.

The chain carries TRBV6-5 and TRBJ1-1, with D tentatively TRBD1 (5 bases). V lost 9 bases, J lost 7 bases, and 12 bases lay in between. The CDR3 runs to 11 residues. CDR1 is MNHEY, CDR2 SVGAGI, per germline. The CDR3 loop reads CASPRGDEAFF. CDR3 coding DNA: TGTGCCAGTCCACGGGGGGATGAAGCTTTCTTT.

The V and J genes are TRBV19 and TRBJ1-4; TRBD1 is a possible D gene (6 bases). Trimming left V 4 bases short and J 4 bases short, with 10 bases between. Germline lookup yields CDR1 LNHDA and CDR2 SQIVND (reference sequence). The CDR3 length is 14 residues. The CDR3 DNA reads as TGTGCCAGTAGTAGGACAGCGGTTAATGAAAAACTGTTTTTT. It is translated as CASSRTAVNEKLFF.

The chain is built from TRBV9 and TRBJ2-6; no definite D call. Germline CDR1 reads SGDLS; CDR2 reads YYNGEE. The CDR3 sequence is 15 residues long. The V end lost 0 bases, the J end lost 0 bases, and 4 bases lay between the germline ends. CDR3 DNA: TGTGCCAGCAGCGTAGTCCTCTCTGGGGCCAACGTCCTGACTTTC. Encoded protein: CASSVVLSGANVLTF.

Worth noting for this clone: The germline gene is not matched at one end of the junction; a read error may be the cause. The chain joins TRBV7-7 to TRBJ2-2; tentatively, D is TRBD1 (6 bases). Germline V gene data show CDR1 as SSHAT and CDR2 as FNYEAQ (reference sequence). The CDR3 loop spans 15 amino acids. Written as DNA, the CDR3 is TGTGCTAGCAGCTTAGAGGGACAAACCACCGGGGAGCTGTTTTTT. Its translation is CASSLEGQTTGELFF.

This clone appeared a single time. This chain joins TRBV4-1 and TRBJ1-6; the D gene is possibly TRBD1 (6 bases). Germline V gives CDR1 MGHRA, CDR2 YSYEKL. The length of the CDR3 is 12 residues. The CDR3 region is CGGGAYNSPLHF. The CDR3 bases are TGCGGGGGGGGCGCCTATAATTCACCCCTCCACTTT.

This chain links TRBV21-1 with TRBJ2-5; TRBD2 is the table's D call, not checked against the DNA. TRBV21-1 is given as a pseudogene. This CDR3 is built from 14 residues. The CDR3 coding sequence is TGTGCCAGCGCCCTATCTTCGGGCCAAGAGACCCAGTACTTC. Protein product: CASALSSGQETQYF.

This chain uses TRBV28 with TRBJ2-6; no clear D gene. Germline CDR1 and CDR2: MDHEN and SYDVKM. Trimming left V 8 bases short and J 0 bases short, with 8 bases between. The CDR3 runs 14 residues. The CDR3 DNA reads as TGTGCCAGCGAGGAGAGCTCTGGGGCCAACGTCCTGACTTTC. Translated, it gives CASEESSGANVLTF.

The CDR3 reads CASSLGGLDTQYF. The CDR3 DNA is TGTGCCAGCAGCTTAGGCGGCCTAGATACGCAGTATTTT. The genes are TRBV7-3 and TRBJ2-3, with no clear D. The CDR3 loop spans 13 amino acids. Germline CDR1 reads SGHTA; CDR2 reads FQGTGA. V was trimmed by 2 bases and J by 5 bases, leaving 8 bases between them.

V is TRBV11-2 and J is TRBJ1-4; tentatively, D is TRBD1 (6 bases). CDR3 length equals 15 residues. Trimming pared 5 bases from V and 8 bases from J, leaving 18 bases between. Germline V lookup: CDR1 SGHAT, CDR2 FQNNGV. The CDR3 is CASSRSPGEGEKLFF. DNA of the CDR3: TGTGCCAGCAGCCGATCCCCAGGGGAGGGCGAAAAACTGTTTTTT.

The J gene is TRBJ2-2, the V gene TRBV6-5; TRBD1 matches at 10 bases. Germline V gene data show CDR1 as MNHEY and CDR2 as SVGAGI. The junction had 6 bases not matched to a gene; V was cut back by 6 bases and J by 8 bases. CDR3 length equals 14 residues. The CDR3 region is CASRGDRGLGELFF. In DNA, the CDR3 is TGTGCCAGCAGGGGGGACAGGGGTTTAGGGGAGCTGTTTTTT.

The CDR3 DNA is TGTGCCAGCAGCCCGGGACTAGCGGGACACAATGAGCAGTTCTTC. Its translation: CASSPGLAGHNEQFF. The chain links TRBV7-8 to TRBJ2-1, with 13 bases matching TRBD2. Germline lookup yields CDR1 SGHVS and CDR2 FQNEAQ. The CDR3 has 15 amino acids. V lost 5 bases and J lost 5; bases outside the gene matches: 3.

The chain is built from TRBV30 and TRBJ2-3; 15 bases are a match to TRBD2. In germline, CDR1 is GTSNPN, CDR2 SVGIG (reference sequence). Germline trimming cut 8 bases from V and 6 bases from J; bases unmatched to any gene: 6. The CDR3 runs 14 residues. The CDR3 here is CAIGLAGGGDTQYF. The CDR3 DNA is TGTGCCATAGGACTAGCGGGAGGGGGGGATACGCAGTATTTT.

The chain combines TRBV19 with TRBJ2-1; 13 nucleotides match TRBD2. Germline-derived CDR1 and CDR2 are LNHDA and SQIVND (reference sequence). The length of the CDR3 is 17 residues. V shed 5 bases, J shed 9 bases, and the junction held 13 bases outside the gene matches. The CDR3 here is CASSPLSGLAGVGEQFF. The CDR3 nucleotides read TGTGCCAGTAGTCCCCTCTCTGGACTAGCGGGAGTGGGTGAGCAGTTCTTC.

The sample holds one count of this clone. The CDR3 is CASSSPGTSFYEQYF. DNA for the CDR3: TGTGCCAGCAGCTCACCCGGGACTAGTTTTTACGAGCAGTACTTC. The genes are TRBV7-9 and TRBJ2-7, with 8 bases that match TRBD2. V lost 4 bases, J lost 4 bases, and 9 bases stayed unmatched. The germline V gene has CDR1 SEHNR and CDR2 FQNEAQ (reference sequence). The CDR3 is 15 amino acids.

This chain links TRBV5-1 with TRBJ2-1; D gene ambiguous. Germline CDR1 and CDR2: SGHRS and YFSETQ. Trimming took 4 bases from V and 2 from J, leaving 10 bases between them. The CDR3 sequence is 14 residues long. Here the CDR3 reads CASSRSETYNEQFF. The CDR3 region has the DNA TGCGCCAGCAGCCGGTCGGAGACCTACAATGAGCAGTTCTTC.

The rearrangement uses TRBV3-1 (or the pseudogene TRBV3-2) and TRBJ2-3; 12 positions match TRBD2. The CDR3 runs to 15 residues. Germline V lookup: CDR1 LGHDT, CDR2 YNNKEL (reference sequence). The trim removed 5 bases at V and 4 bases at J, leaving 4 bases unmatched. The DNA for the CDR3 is TGTGCCAGCAGCACTCGACTAGCGGGGGCAGATACGCAGTATTTT. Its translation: CASSTRLAGADTQYF.

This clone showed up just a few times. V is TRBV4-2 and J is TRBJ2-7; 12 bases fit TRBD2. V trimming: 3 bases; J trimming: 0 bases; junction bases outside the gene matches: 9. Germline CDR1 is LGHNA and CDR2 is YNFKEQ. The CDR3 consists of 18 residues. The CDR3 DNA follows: TGTGCCAGCAGCCAGGCGGGACTAGCGGGCCGTAGCTCCTACGAGCAGTACTTC. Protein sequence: CASSQAGLAGRSSYEQYF.

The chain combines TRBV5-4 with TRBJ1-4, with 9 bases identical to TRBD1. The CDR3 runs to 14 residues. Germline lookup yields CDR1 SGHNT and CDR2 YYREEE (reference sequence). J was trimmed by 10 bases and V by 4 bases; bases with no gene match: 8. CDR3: CASSPDRGARKLFF. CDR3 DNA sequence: TGTGCCAGCAGCCCGGACAGGGGAGCTCGAAAACTGTTTTTT.

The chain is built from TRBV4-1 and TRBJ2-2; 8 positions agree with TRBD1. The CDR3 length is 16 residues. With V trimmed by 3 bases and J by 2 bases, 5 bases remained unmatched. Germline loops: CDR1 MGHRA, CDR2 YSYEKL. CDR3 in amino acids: CASSHEGTGNTGELFF. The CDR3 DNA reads TGCGCCAGCAGCCATGAAGGGACAGGTAACACCGGGGAGCTGTTTTTT.

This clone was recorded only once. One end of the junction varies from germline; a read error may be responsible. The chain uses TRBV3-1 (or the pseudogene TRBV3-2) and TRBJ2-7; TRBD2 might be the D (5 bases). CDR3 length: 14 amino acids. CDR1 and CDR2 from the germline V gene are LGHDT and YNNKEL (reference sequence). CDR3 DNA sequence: TGTGCCAGCAGCCAGCCCTCCTCACCGGGATCCTACATCTTC. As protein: CASSQPSSPGSYIF.

The CDR3 DNA is TGTGCCAGTAGTATAACCCACAGGGAGCCAGGAGAGACCCAGTACTTC. Amino acids: CASSITHREPGETQYF. The V gene is TRBV19, the J gene TRBJ2-5; D may be TRBD1 (6 bases). The V end was cut by 2 bases, the J end by 4 bases, with 17 bases between. The CDR3 runs 16 residues. Germline V gene lookup returns CDR1 LNHDA and CDR2 SQIVND (reference sequence). The variable domain in full, completed from reference TRBV19 and TRBJ2-5, reads DGGITQSPKYLFRKEGQNVTLSCEQNLNHDAMYWYRQDPGQGLRLIYYSQIVNDFQKGDIAEGYSVSREKKESFPLTVTSAQKNPTAFYLCASSITHREPGETQYFGPGTRLLVL.

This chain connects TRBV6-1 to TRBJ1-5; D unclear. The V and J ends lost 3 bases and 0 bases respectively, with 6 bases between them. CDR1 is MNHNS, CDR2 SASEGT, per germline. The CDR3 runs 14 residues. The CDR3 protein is CASSDSHSNQPQHF. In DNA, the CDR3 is TGTGCCAGCAGTGACAGTCATAGCAATCAGCCCCAGCATTTT.

Here the CDR3 DNA reads TGTGCCAGCAGCCCCGGGACTAGCGGAAGCGAGCAGTACTTC. Protein product: CASSPGTSGSEQYF. The J gene is TRBJ2-7, the V gene TRBV9, with 11 positions matching TRBD2. There are 14 residues in the CDR3. Germline CDR1 SGDLS, CDR2 YYNGEE. V was clipped by 4 bases and J by 6 bases; unmatched bases: 6.

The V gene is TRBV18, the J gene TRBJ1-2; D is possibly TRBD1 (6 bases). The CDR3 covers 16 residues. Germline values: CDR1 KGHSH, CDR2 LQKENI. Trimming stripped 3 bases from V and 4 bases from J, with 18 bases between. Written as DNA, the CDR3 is TGTGCCAGCTCACCCACAGGGAACTCAAACCTCTATGGCTACACCTTC. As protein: CASSPTGNSNLYGYTF.

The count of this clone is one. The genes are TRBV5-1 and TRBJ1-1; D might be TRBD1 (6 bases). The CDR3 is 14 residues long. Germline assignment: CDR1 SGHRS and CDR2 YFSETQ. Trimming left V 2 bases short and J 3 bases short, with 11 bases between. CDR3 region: CASSFTTGDTEAFF. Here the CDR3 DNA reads TGCGCCAGCAGCTTTACGACAGGAGACACTGAAGCTTTCTTT.

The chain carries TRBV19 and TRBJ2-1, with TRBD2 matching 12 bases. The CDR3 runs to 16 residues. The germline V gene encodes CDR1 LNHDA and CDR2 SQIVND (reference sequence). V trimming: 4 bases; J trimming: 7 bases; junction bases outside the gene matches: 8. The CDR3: CASSSHSSGRVNEQFF. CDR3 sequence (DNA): TGTGCCAGTAGTAGCCACTCTAGCGGGAGGGTGAATGAGCAGTTCTTC.

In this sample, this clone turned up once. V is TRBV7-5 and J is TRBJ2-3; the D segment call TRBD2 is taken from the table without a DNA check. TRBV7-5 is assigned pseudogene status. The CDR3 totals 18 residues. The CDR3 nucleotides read TGTGCCAGAAGCTTAGCAACAAATAGGCGGGGACTCCTTGAGACGCAGTATTTT. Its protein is CARSLATNRRGLLETQYF.

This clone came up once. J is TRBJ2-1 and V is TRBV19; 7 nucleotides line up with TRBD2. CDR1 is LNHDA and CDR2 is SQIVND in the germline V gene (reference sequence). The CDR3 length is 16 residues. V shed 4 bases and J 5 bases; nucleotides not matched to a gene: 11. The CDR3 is CASSRGVRGNDNEQFF. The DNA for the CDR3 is TGTGCCAGTAGTAGGGGGGTGCGGGGGAATGACAATGAGCAGTTCTTC.